The 29 T cell receptor beta chains listed next were all sequenced from one sample in a study of control samples from healthy donors and cancer patients. TCRdb keeps only in-frame clones here, not all; method: immunoSEQ multiplex PCR. The table has fewer than 15,000 clones, about 77% seen once. The source material was formalin-fixed, paraffin-embedded tissue. These receptor sequences come from a male donor with melanoma.

The genes are TRBV6-5 and TRBJ2-7; 12 bases map to TRBD1. V trimming: 7 bases; J trimming: 6 bases; junction bases outside the gene matches: 7. CDR1 MNHEY and CDR2 SVGAGI come from the germline V gene. The CDR3 is 14 residues long. CDR3 sequence (DNA): TGTGCCAGCAATCCGCCGGGACAGGGGGCCGAGCAGTACTTC. It specifies CASNPPGQGAEQYF.

J is TRBJ1-5 and V is TRBV19; D not resolved. The CDR3 loop spans 15 amino acids. Germline CDR1 LNHDA, CDR2 SQIVND (reference sequence). V lost 0 bases, J lost 3 bases, and 9 bases lay in between. The CDR3 here is CASSIDGRSNQPQHF. DNA of the CDR3: TGTGCCAGTAGTATAGATGGCAGGTCCAATCAGCCCCAGCATTTT.

This clone was seen a handful of times. This CDR3 is CASSRPGWGTEAFF. For the CDR3, the DNA is TGTGCCAGCAGCCGCCCCGGGTGGGGGACTGAAGCTTTCTTT. The gene calls are TRBV3-1 (or the pseudogene TRBV3-2) and TRBJ1-1; a weak D match, TRBD1 (5 bases). This CDR3 region has 14 residues. Trimming removed 4 bases at V and 5 bases at J, with 14 bases between. Germline V CDR1 and CDR2: LGHDT, YNNKEL (reference sequence).

V gene TRBV7-6 combines with J gene TRBJ1-1; D is ambiguous. Germline lookup yields CDR1 SGHVS and CDR2 FNYEAQ. The CDR3 contains 15 residues. Trimming took off 3 bases at V and 5 bases at J, with 16 bases between the two ends. CDR3: CASSFAGPDETEAFF. CDR3 nucleotides: TGTGCCAGCAGCTTCGCCGGCCCCGATGAAACTGAAGCTTTCTTT.

The V and J genes are TRBV10-1 and TRBJ1-6; 12 positions match TRBD1. The CDR3 contains 16 residues. J gave up 9 bases and V 5 bases, and 8 bases lay outside the gene matches. From germline, CDR1 is WNHNN and CDR2 SYGVQD (reference sequence). CDR3: CASSLPGTGGFSPLHF. DNA of the CDR3: TGCGCCAGCAGTCTACCCGGGACAGGGGGCTTTTCACCCCTCCACTTT.

The chain recombines TRBV7-7 with TRBJ2-5; 10 nucleotides align to TRBD1. The germline CDR1 and CDR2 sequences are SSHAT and FNYEAQ (reference sequence). The J segment lost 5 bases and the V segment lost 4 bases, leaving 13 bases of the junction unmatched. This CDR3 region has 17 residues. For the CDR3, the DNA is TGTGCCAGCAGCTCTTACAGCGGACAGGGGGGGAGGGAGACCCAGTACTTC. This encodes CASSSYSGQGGRETQYF.

The J gene is TRBJ2-6, the V gene TRBV18; the D gene is possibly TRBD1 (7 bases). Germline loops: CDR1 KGHSH, CDR2 LQKENI. CDR3 length equals 17 residues. The V and J ends lost 6 bases and 4 bases respectively, with 19 bases between them. The CDR3: CASSPDRDLVGANVLTF. As DNA, the CDR3 is TGTGCCAGCTCCCCAGACAGGGACTTGGTCGGGGCCAACGTCCTGACTTTC.

The rearrangement uses TRBV29-1 and TRBJ1-6; D call uncertain. Germline lookup yields CDR1 SQVTM and CDR2 ANQGSEA. Trimming took 5 bases from V and 8 from J, leaving 13 bases between them. The CDR3 is 13 amino acids. CDR3: CSVRYNADSPLHF. For the CDR3, the DNA is TGCAGCGTTAGATACAACGCAGATTCACCCCTCCACTTT.

V gene TRBV9 combines with J gene TRBJ1-1; D ambiguous. Looked up from germline, CDR1 is SGDLS and CDR2 is YYNGEE. The CDR3 is 15 residues long. V was cut by 0 bases and J by 1 base, with 10 bases left in between. The CDR3 region is CASSVGTLGNTEAFF. In nucleotides, the CDR3 is TGTGCCAGCAGCGTAGGGACCTTGGGGAACACTGAAGCTTTCTTT.

The chain uses TRBV19 and TRBJ2-4; possible D gene TRBD2, 5 bases. The CDR3 has 14 residues. CDR1 and CDR2 (germline): LNHDA, SQIVND (reference sequence). V dropped 1 base and J dropped 4 bases, with 8 bases sitting between them. CDR3 sequence reads: CASSIGTAKNIQYF. Here the CDR3 DNA reads TGTGCCAGTAGTATAGGGACTGCGAAAAACATTCAGTACTTC.

This clone has just a few counts. The chain joins TRBV7-9 to TRBJ2-3; the D call may be TRBD1 or TRBD2 (6 bases each). The germline V and J ends were trimmed by 11 bases and 2 bases, with 20 bases remaining between them. The CDR3 totals 15 residues. Germline V gene lookup returns CDR1 SEHNR and CDR2 FQNEAQ (reference sequence). The CDR3 nucleotides read TGTGCCCTATTCGGGGGCCGAGGGGACACAGATACGCAGTATTTT. Its protein product is CALFGGRGDTDTQYF.

The chain joins TRBV11-1 to TRBJ2-1; 8 bases fit TRBD2. The J segment lost 1 base and the V segment lost 5 bases, leaving 4 bases of the junction unmatched. There are 15 residues in the CDR3. Germline values: CDR1 SGHAT, CDR2 FQDESV (reference sequence). The DNA for the CDR3 is TGTGCCAGCAGCCACCCGGGGGGGTCCTACAATGAGCAGTTCTTC. This encodes CASSHPGGSYNEQFF.

The chain is built from TRBV12-3 or TRBV12-4 and TRBJ1-1; D not certain. This CDR3 has 13 residues. V shed 5 bases and J shed 4 bases, with 11 bases lying between them. The CDR3 sequence: CASSHQLSTEAFF. DNA for the CDR3: TGTGCCAGCAGTCATCAACTCAGCACTGAAGCTTTCTTT.

The rearrangement joins TRBV14 to TRBJ2-5; a possible D gene is TRBD2 (5 bases). From germline, CDR1 is SGHDN and CDR2 FVKESK. The CDR3 length is 11 residues. V was trimmed by 5 bases and J by 7 bases, leaving 8 bases between them. The CDR3 region is CASSSAGTQYF. The CDR3, as DNA: TGTGCCAGCAGCTCGGCGGGGACCCAGTACTTC.

The CDR3 coding sequence is TGTGCCAGCACCACCCCGGGGGGGACAAATCAGCCCCAGCATTTT. Protein product: CASTTPGGTNQPQHF. The chain recombines TRBV6-6 with TRBJ1-5; tentative D call: TRBD1 (6 bases). This CDR3 is 15 amino acids long. With 7 bases removed from V and 4 bases from J, the gap between germline ends came to 17 bases. Looked up from germline, CDR1 is MNHNY and CDR2 is SVGAGI (reference sequence).

This clone came up a few times. J is TRBJ2-5 and V is TRBV5-5, with D uncertain. The V and J ends lost 4 bases and 0 bases respectively, with 13 bases between them. This CDR3 spans 15 amino acids. CDR1 SGHKS and CDR2 YYEKEE come from the germline V gene (reference sequence). In nucleotides, the CDR3 is TGTGCCAGCAGCCCCGATATAGGGAACCAAGAGACCCAGTACTTC. It translates to CASSPDIGNQETQYF.

The V gene is TRBV4-2, the J gene TRBJ1-2, with 10 bases aligning to TRBD1. CDR1 and CDR2 (germline): LGHNA, YNFKEQ. J gave up 8 bases and V 5 bases, and 11 bases lay outside the gene matches. The CDR3 runs 15 residues. CDR3 in DNA: TGTGCCAGCAGCGCGCCCGGGACAGGGGAGGGAGGCTACACCTTC. This translates into CASSAPGTGEGGYTF.

This chain connects TRBV20-1 to TRBJ1-2; D not certain. The length of the CDR3 is 12 residues. The V end lost 6 bases, the J end lost 4 bases, and 12 bases lay between the germline ends. The germline CDR1 and CDR2 sequences are DFQATT and SNEGSKA (reference sequence). The CDR3 sequence: CSASAGGYGYTF. CDR3 bases: TGCAGTGCCAGTGCCGGAGGCTATGGCTACACCTTC.

The chain links TRBV5-3 to TRBJ1-5; TRBD1 aligns across 10 bases. TRBV5-3 is an open reading frame whose function is uncertain. Unmatched junction bases numbered 9, after V lost 5 bases and J lost 7 bases. This CDR3 contains 15 residues. CDR3 in DNA: TGTGCCAGAAGGCCCGGGACAGGGGTACAGCAGCCCCAGCATTTT. Protein: CARRPGTGVQQPQHF.

Regarding this clone: Other nucleotide sequences in the sample specify the same CDR3. The V and J genes are TRBV28 and TRBJ1-2; D ambiguous. Trimming stripped 7 bases from V and 7 bases from J, with 19 bases between. The germline CDR1 and CDR2 sequences are MDHEN and SYDVKM. The CDR3 extends over 14 amino acids. The CDR3, as DNA: TGTGCCAGCATTAAAAGCGGAGGAGGAACTGGCTACACCTTC. This gives the protein CASIKSGGGTGYTF.

This rearrangement joins TRBV11-2 to TRBJ2-7, with 10 bases that match TRBD1. This CDR3 comprises 15 residues. Trimming took 0 bases from V and 7 from J; bases not matched to a gene: 6. Per the germline V gene, CDR1 is SGHAT and CDR2 is FQNNGV. The CDR3 reads CASSLERQGAGEQYF. CDR3 nucleotides: TGTGCCAGCAGCTTAGAACGACAGGGGGCGGGAGAGCAGTACTTC.

V is TRBV19 and J is TRBJ2-3; TRBD2 agrees at 9 bases. The CDR3 has 15 residues. Germline values: CDR1 LNHDA, CDR2 SQIVND (reference sequence). After removal of 4 bases from V and 1 base from J, the junction contained 3 bases not matched to a gene. CDR3 coding DNA: TGTGCCAGTAGTACCCCTAGCGGGGGCACAGATACGCAGTATTTT. Encoded protein: CASSTPSGGTDTQYF. Full variable domain (rest looked up from reference TRBV19 and TRBJ2-3): DGGITQSPKYLFRKEGQNVTLSCEQNLNHDAMYWYRQDPGQGLRLIYYSQIVNDFQKGDIAEGYSVSREKKESFPLTVTSAQKNPTAFYLCASSTPSGGTDTQYFGPGTRLTVL.

V usage is TRBV7-2 and J usage is TRBJ2-3, with a weak D call TRBD2 (7 bases). CDR1 is SGHTA and CDR2 is FQGNSA in the germline V gene. The CDR3 has 15 amino acids. The V gene lost 3 bases and the J gene lost 4 bases, with 14 bases spanning the gap. DNA of the CDR3: TGTGCCAGCAGCTTTGGGGGGGCGGAATCAGATACGCAGTATTTT. This codes for CASSFGGAESDTQYF.

The chain combines TRBV11-1 with TRBJ2-7; D is unclear. The CDR3 has 11 residues. Trimming cost V 5 bases and J 4 bases, with 6 bases left between them. Germline loops: CDR1 SGHAT, CDR2 FQDESV (reference sequence). The CDR3 sequence is CASSANYEQYF. CDR3 DNA: TGTGCCAGCAGCGCGAATTACGAGCAGTACTTC.

The table lists this clone with a count of one. The chain joins TRBV7-3 to TRBJ2-2, with 13 bases lining up with TRBD2. Germline CDR1 and CDR2: SGHTA and FQGTGA. The CDR3 runs to 16 residues. After removal of 4 bases from V and 5 bases from J, the junction contained 4 bases not matched to a gene. In nucleotides, the CDR3 is TGTGCCAGCAGCTCCAGGACTAGCGGGGGTACCGGGGAGCTGTTTTTT. This sequence encodes CASSSRTSGGTGELFF.

This sequence joins TRBV6-2 or TRBV6-3 and TRBJ2-5; 12 bases align to TRBD2. CDR3 size: 18 residues. J was trimmed by 6 bases and V by 0 bases; bases with no gene match: 11. Germline lookup yields CDR1 MNHEY and CDR2 SVGEGT. CDR3 in amino acids: CASSYSAAGLAGLKTQYF. For the CDR3, the DNA is TGTGCCAGCAGTTACTCGGCAGCTGGACTAGCGGGGTTAAAGACCCAGTACTTC.

The rearrangement links TRBV12-3 or TRBV12-4 to TRBJ1-1; no reliable D call. V was clipped by 8 bases and J by 10 bases, with 17 bases between them. The CDR3 is 12 amino acids. The CDR3 DNA reads TGTGCCAGCGAGCCGGGCGAACGGGGAGCTTTCTTT. This sequence encodes CASEPGERGAFF.

This clone has only one observation. CDR3 bases: TGTGCCACCAGTGACAGGGCGGGGTATGGCTACACCTTC. It translates to CATSDRAGYGYTF. The J gene is TRBJ1-2, the V gene TRBV24-1, with D maybe TRBD1 (5 bases). Germline V gene lookup returns CDR1 KGHDR and CDR2 SFDVKD. The CDR3 contains 13 residues. V lost 4 bases and J lost 5, with 10 bases in between.

The rearrangement uses TRBV11-2 and TRBJ2-3, with D uncertain. CDR3 length: 13 residues. V shed 3 bases and J shed 6 bases, with 10 bases lying between them. CDR1 is SGHAT, CDR2 FQNNGV, per germline. DNA of the CDR3: TGTGCCAGCAGCTTCACTCTAGGCGATACGCAGTATTTT. Its protein product is CASSFTLGDTQYF.